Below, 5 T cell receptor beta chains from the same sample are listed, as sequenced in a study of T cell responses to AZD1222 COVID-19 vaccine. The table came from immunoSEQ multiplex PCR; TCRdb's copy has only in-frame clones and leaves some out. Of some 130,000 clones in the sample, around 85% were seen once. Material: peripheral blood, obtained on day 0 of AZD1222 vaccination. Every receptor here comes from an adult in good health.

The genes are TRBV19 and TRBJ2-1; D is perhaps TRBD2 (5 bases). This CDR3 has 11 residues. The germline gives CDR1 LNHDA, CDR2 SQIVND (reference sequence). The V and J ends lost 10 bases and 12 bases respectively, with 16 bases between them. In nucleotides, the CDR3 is TGTGCCACCCCTGTGTGGGAGAGGCAGTTCTTC. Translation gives CATPVWERQFF. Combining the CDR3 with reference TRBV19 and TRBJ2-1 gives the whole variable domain DGGITQSPKYLFRKEGQNVTLSCEQNLNHDAMYWYRQDPGQGLRLIYYSQIVNDFQKGDIAEGYSVSREKKESFPLTVTSAQKNPTAFYLCATPVWERQFFGPGTRLTVL.

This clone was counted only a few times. Here the CDR3 DNA reads TGTGCCAGCAGTGAACAGGGCGGGGCCAACGTCCTGACTTTC. This gives the protein CASSEQGGANVLTF. The chain carries TRBV28 and TRBJ2-6; D perhaps matches TRBD1 (6 bases). V was cut by 5 bases and J by 4 bases, with 9 bases left in between. CDR1 is MDHEN, CDR2 SYDVKM, per germline. The CDR3 contains 14 residues.

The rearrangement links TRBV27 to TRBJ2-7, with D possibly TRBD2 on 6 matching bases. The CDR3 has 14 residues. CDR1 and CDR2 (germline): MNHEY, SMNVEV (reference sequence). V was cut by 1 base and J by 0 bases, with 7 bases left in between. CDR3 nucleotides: TGTGCCAGCAGTTTATTGGGGGGCTCCTACGAGCAGTACTTC. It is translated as CASSLLGGSYEQYF.

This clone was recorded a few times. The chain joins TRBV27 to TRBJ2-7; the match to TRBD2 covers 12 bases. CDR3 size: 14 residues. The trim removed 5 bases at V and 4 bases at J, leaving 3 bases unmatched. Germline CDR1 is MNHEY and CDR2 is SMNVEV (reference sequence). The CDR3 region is CASSRTSGKYEQYF. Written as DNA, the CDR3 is TGTGCCAGCAGTCGGACTAGCGGGAAGTACGAGCAGTACTTC.

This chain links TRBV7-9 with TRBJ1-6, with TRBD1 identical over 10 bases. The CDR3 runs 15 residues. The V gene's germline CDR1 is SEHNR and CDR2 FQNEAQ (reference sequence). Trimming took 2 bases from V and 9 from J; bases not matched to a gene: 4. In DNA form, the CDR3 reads TGTGCCAGCAGCTTACAGACAGGGGGCAGTTCACCCCTCCACTTT. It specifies CASSLQTGGSSPLHF.